Described below is a single TCR beta chain sequence and its context. What it binds is unknown. There are 11 residues in the CDR3. The V gene's germline CDR1 is GTSNPN and CDR2 SVGIG (reference sequence). V was cut by 3 bases and J by 3 bases, with 6 bases left in between. Repertoires were generated with immunoSEQ multiplex PCR, while TCRdb's copy carries only in-frame clones and drops some. The sample records around 140,000 clones, roughly nine tenths being singletons. The data were obtained in a study of T cell responses to AZD1222 COVID-19 vaccine. Across the whole study: Investigators merged groups given second doses at roughly 4 or roughly 12 weeks.

General study findings and limits: Variant regions that are unmutated are reportedly the target of nearly half of spike-specific TCRs. Most donors were white British and more were female, and clonal diversity was possibly underestimated.

The chain joins TRBV30 to TRBJ2-7; D is ambiguous. Sequences were derived from peripheral blood, sampled on day 0 of AZD1222 vaccination. The source is an adult in good health. This CDR3 is CAWSPRYEQYF. The CDR3 DNA sequence: TGTGCCTGGAGCCCTCGCTACGAGCAGTACTTC.